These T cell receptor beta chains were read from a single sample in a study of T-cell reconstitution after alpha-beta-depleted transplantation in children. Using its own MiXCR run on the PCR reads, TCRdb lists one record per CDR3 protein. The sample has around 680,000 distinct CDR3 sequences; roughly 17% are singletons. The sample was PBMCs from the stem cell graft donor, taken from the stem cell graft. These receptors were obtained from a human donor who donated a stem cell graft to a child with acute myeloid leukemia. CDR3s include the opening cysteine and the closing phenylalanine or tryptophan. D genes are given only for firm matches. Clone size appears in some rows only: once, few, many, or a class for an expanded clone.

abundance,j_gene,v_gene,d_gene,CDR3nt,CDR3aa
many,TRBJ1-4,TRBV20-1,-,TGCAGTGCTAGATTACCGTCGGTTAATGAAAAACTGTTTTTT,CSARLPSVNEKLFF
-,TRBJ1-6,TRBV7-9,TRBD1,TGTGCCAGCAGCTCACAGGGGTCACCCCTCCACTTT,CASSSQGSPLHF
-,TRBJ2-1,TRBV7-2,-,TGTGCCAGCAGCCCGCCATCCAGGGACAATGAGCAGTTCTTC,CASSPPSRDNEQFF
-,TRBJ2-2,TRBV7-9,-,TGTGCCAGCAGCCCCTACACAGGGTCGAACACCGGGGAGCTGTTTTTT,CASSPYTGSNTGELFF
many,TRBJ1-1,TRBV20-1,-,TGCAGTGCTAGAGATTCTGCAGGCCGATGGGGTGAAGCTTTCTTT,CSARDSAGRWGEAFF
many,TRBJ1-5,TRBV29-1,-,TGCAGCGTTGGGGTCGGGGGAAATCAGCCCCAGCATTTT,CSVGVGGNQPQHF
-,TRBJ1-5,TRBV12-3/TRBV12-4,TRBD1,TGTGCCAGCAGCCGACAGGGGATTAGTAATCAGCCCCAGCATTTT,CASSRQGISNQPQHF
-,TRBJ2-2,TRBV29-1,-,TGCAGCGGCAGGGAGTCGAACACCGGGGAGCTGTTTTTT,CSGRESNTGELFF
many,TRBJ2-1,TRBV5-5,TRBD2,TGTGCCAGCAGCTTGCGGGGGGGGAACTACAATGAGCAGTTCTTC,CASSLRGGNYNEQFF
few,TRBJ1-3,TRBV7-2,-,TGTGCCAGCAGCTTAAGAGACAGTGGTGGAAACACCATATATTTT,CASSLRDSGGNTIYF
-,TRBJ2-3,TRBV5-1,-,TGCGCCAGCAGCTTGGACCTAGCTGGGGCAGATACGCAGTATTTT,CASSLDLAGADTQYF
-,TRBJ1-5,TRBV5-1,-,TGCGCCAGCAGCTTGGGCTGGCATGTATTGAGCACCGTGGGACGAAGTCAGCCCCAGCATTTT,CASSLGWHVLSTVGRSQPQHF
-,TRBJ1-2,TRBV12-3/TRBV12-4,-,TGTGCCAGCAGTCGACAGGCCATTCGGGGCTATGGCTACACCTTC,CASSRQAIRGYGYTF
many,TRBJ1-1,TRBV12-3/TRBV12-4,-,TGTGCCAGCAGTTCCTCCCGCGATGAAGCTTTCTTT,CASSSSRDEAFF
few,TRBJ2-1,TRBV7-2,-,TGTGCCAGCAGCCCGGACTCTCTCTCCTACAATGAGCAGTTCTTC,CASSPDSLSYNEQFF
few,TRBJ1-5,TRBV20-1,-,TGCAGTGCCCCCGACAGGATTGCGAATCAGCCCCAGCATTTT,CSAPDRIANQPQHF
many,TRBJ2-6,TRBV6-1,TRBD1,TGTGCCAGCACCTATACCGGGACAGGGGGCTCTGGGGCCAACGTCCTGACTTTC,CASTYTGTGGSGANVLTF
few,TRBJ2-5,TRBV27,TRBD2,TGTGCCAGCAGTTTCTCTAGCGGGGGAAAGACCCAGTACTTC,CASSFSSGGKTQYF
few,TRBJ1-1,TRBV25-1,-,TGTGCCAGCGCTAAAAGCAGGGGAAGGAACACTGAAGCTTTCTTT,CASAKSRGRNTEAFF
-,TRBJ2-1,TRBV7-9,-,TGTGCCAGCAGCTCGACCGACGGGGACAATGAGCAGTTCTTC,CASSSTDGDNEQFF
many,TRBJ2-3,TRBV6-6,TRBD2,TGTGCCAGCAGTTACACTAGCGCAGATACGCAGTATTTT,CASSYTSADTQYF
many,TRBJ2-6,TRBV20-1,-,TGCAGTGCTAGCACACCAGGGGCCAACGTCCTGACTTTC,CSASTPGANVLTF
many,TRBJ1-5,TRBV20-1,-,TGCAGTGGGAGGGAAGGGACGTATCGGCCCCAGCATTTT,CSGREGTYRPQHF
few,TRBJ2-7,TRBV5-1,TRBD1,TGCGCCAGCAGCTCGCTGACAGGGGCGGAAGAGCAGTACTTC,CASSSLTGAEEQYF
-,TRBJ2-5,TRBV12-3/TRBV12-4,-,TGTGCCAGCAGTTTCTACTCACAGACCCAGTACTTC,CASSFYSQTQYF
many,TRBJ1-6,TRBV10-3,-,TGTGCCATCAGTGACGTTCCCCTACCCCTCCACTTT,CAISDVPLPLHF
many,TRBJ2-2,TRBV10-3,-,TGTGCCATCAGAGAGACAACGGGGCCCGGGGAGCTGTTTTTT,CAIRETTGPGELFF
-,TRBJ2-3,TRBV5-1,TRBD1,TGCGCCAGCAGCCCGGGACAGGCAGATACGCAGTATTTT,CASSPGQADTQYF
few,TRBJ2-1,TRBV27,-,TGTGCCAGCAGCTTGACTATGGGGAGGTCCTACAATGAGCAGTTCTTC,CASSLTMGRSYNEQFF
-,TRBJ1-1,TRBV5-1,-,TGCGCCAGCAGCTTGCGGCCAGGGATGAACACTGAAGCTTTCTTT,CASSLRPGMNTEAFF
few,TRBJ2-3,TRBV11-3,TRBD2,TGTGCCAGCAGCTTAAGGCGGGGGGCCATGAGCACAGATACGCAGTATTTT,CASSLRRGAMSTDTQYF
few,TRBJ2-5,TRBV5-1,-,TGCGCCAGCAGCTCCACGGTAACGACCCAGTACTTC,CASSSTVTTQYF
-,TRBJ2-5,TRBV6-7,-,TGTGCCAGCAGTTTAGGGTCTCGCGGCGGGGGCATTATGCAAGAGACCCAGTACTTC,CASSLGSRGGGIMQETQYF
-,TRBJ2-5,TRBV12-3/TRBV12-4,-,TGTGCCAGCAGTTTCGCGGGACACCAAGAGACCCAGTACTTC,CASSFAGHQETQYF
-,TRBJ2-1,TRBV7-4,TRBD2,TGTGCCAGCAGCTTAAGGCGGGGGGTACTACACAATGAGCAGTTCTTC,CASSLRRGVLHNEQFF
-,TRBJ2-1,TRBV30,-,TGTGCCTGGACCCCCGGGAGTCTTGACAATGAGCAGTTCTTC,CAWTPGSLDNEQFF
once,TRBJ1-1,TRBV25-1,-,TGTGCCAGCAGTGAAGTCGGCGGGAACACTGAAGCTTTCTTT,CASSEVGGNTEAFF
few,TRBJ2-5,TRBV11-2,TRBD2,TGTGCCAGCAGCCAGGGTACGGGGGGTCGGGAGACCCAGTACTTC,CASSQGTGGRETQYF
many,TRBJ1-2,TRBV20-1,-,TGCAGTGCTAGCCGCCAGGTCGGCTACACCTTC,CSASRQVGYTF
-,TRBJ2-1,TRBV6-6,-,TGTGCCAGCAGTTATGGGGCGGGAGAGCAGTTCTTC,CASSYGAGEQFF
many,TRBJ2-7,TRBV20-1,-,TGCAGTGCTAGAGATTACGGGGGTGTGTACGAGCAGTACTTC,CSARDYGGVYEQYF
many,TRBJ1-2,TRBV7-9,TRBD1,TGTGCCAGCAGCCCCCGGACAGGGATGGGCTATGGCTACACCTTC,CASSPRTGMGYGYTF
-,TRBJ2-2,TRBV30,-,TGTGCCTGGAGTGTAAGGAGCACCGGGGAGCTGTTTTTT,CAWSVRSTGELFF
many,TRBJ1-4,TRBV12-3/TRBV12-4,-,TGTGCCAGCAGTGCTCTACAGGGAATTAATGAAAAACTGTTTTTT,CASSALQGINEKLFF